The clone carrying this TCR beta chain was observed many times. The antigen is not known. Libraries of TCR beta came from iRepertoire HTBI primers plus Arm-PCR of CDR3 regions. TCRdb itself ran the multiplex PCR reads through MiXCR, one entry per CDR3 protein. The sample carries about 210,000 distinct CDR3 sequences, approximately 19% recorded once. The data originate from a study of regulatory T cells in long-lasting Graves disease. This sample's time point: newly diagnosed GD, antithyroid drugs for less than 3 months. PBMC RNA served as the TCR library source. Points from the study as a whole: Those with persistent Graves' had less TCR diversity than newly diagnosed patients.

Germline-derived CDR1 and CDR2 are LGHDT and YNNKEL (reference sequence). The V end lost 1 base, the J end lost 5 bases, and 11 bases lay between the germline ends. The CDR3 spans 14 residues. A further study also used this sample, focusing on T cells in Graves' hyperthyroidism and ophthalmopathy. That work contributes: Blood shared most expanded thyroid clonotypes above 0.001.

The specimen was peripheral blood mononuclear cells (PBMCs), collected at new diagnosis, from a patient treated with antithyroid drugs. This sequence was found in a woman in her twenties or thirties with Graves disease. V usage is TRBV3-1 and J usage is TRBJ1-1; no firm D call. The CDR3 DNA reads TGTGCCAGCAGCCAAGGCCCCAGTGGAACTGAAGCTTTCTTT. Protein product: CASSQGPSGTEAFF.